The source of this T cell receptor (beta chain) is a study of CD8+CD57+ T cells in acquired aplastic anemia. Study-wide background: Healthy donors had, on average, about 10.8 million reads for their CD4+ cells.

With regard to this clonotype: Lacking the conserved final phenylalanine or tryptophan, this CDR3 likely reflects a read error.

The V gene lost 0 bases and the J gene lost 11 bases, with 14 bases spanning the gap. Germline CDR1 reads ENHRY; CDR2 reads SYGVKD. The length of the CDR3 is 14 residues. For CDR3 and TCR beta VDJ profiling, genomic DNA was the template used. TCRdb reprocessed the reads via MiXCR and lists one record per CDR3 protein. This sample has about 190,000 distinct CDR3 sequences, with approximately 52% found just once. Sequenced: sorted CD4+, CD8+, or CD8+CD57+ T cells (not recorded which) from PBMCs. This clonotype originated in a human donor in good health, serving as a control. The chain couples TRBV10-3 to TRBJ1-5; D unresolved. The CDR3 sequence is CAISESTATSAQHL. DNA of the CDR3: TGTGCCATCAGTGAGTCGACGGCGACGTCGGCCCAGCATCTT.